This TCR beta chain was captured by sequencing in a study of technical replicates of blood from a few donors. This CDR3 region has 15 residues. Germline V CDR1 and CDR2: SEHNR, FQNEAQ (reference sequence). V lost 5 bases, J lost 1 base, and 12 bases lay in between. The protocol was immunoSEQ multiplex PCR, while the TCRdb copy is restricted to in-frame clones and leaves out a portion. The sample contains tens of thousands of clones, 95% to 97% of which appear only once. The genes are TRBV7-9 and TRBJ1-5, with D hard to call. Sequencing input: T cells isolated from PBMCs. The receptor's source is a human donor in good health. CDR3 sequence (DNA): TGTGCCAGCAGCCCAGTGGGGAGCAGCAATCAGCCCCAGCATTTT. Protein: CASSPVGSSNQPQHF.